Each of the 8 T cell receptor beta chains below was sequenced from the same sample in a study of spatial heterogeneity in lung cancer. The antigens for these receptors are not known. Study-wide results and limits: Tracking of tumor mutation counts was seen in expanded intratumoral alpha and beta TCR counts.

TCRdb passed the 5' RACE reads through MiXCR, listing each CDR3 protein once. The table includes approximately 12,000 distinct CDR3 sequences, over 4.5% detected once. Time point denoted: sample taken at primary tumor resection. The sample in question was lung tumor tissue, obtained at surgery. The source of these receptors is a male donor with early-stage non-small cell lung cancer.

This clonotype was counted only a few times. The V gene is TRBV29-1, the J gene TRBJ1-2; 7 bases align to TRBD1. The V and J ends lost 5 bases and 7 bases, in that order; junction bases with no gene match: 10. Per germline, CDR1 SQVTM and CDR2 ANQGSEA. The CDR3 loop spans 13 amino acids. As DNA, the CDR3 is TGCAGCGTTCCCCGGACAGGACTATCTGGCTACACCTTC. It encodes CSVPRTGLSGYTF.

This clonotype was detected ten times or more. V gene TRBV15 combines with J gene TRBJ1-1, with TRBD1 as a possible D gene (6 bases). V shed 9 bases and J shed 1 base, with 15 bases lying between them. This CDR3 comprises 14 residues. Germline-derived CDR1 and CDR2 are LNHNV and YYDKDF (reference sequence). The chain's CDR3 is CATRRTAKNTEAFF. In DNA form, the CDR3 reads TGTGCCACTCGTAGGACAGCCAAGAACACTGAAGCTTTCTTT.

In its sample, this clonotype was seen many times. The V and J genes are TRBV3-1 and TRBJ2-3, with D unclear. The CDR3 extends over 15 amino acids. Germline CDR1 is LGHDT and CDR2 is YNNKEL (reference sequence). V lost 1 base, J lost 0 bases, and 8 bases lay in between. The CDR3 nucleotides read TGTGCCAGCAGCCAAGGCGGCACTAGCACAGATACGCAGTATTTT. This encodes CASSQGGTSTDTQYF.

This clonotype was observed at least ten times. This CDR3 is CASSPTGSGANVLTF. Here the CDR3 DNA reads TGTGCCAGCAGTCCGACAGGTTCGGGGGCCAACGTCCTGACTTTC. The genes are TRBV12-3 or TRBV12-4 and TRBJ2-6; a weak D match, TRBD1 (6 bases). Trimming took off 5 bases at V and 4 bases at J, with 12 bases between the two ends. This CDR3 spans 15 amino acids.

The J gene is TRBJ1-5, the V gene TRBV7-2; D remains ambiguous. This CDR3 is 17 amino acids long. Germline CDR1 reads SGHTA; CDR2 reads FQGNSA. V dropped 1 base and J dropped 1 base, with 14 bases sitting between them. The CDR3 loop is CASSLEPGGWSNQPQHF. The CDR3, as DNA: TGTGCCAGCAGCTTAGAGCCGGGTGGGTGGAGCAATCAGCCCCAGCATTTT.

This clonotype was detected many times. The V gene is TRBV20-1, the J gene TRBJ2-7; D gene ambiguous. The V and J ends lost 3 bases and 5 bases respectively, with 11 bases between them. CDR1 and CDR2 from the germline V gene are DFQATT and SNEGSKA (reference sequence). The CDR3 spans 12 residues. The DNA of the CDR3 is TGCAGTGCTAGGAAAGGGTTCGACGAGCAGTACTTC. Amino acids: CSARKGFDEQYF.

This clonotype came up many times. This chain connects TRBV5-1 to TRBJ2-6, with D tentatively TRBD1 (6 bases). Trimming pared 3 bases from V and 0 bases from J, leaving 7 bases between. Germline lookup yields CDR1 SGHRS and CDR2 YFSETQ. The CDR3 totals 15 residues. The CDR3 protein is CASSWDISGANVLTF. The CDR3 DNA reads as TGCGCCAGCAGCTGGGACATCTCTGGGGCCAACGTCCTGACTTTC.

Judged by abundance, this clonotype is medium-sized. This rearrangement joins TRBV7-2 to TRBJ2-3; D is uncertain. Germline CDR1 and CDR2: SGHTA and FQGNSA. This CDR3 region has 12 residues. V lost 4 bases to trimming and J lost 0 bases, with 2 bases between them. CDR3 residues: CASSWSTDTQYF. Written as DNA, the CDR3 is TGTGCCAGCAGCTGGAGCACAGATACGCAGTATTTT.